This TCR beta chain was found in a study of blood T cell repertoires in COVID-19. Study-wide background: Samples taken during acute and convalescent COVID-19 were collected in the United States, Italy and Spain. Sources were T cells, B-cell-depleted T cells, or PBMCs; the material itself was cDNA or gDNA.

In germline, CDR1 is LNHDA, CDR2 SQIVND (reference sequence). The V segment lost 2 bases and the J segment 8 bases; nucleotides outside the gene matches: 13. The CDR3 totals 17 residues. In the original analysis: Amplified reference gene primers provided the basis for estimating nucleated cell counts. The data were produced by immunoSEQ multiplex PCR, yet TCRdb's version contains in-frame clones alone and is incomplete. Clonal size and the V and J genes are those of that table, whereas D and trimming came from the DNA. The sample consists of about 140,000 clones, about 86% of them appearing once. The sequence came from a woman in her 40s with acute or convalescent COVID-19. The sequencing sample was made of peripheral blood. This chain joins TRBV19 and TRBJ2-1; 9 nucleotides agree with TRBD2. The DNA for the CDR3 is TGTGCCAGTAGTATACGATGGAGAGTAGCGGGAGTAGATGAGCAGTTCTTC. This gives the protein CASSIRWRVAGVDEQFF.